This T cell receptor beta chain was recovered during a study of a mutant IDH1 vaccine in newly diagnosed glioma. Study-level information: Most patients had received both radiotherapy and temozolomide, the prior options being radiotherapy, temozolomide, or both.

The table came from immunoSEQ multiplex PCR; TCRdb's copy has only in-frame clones and leaves some out. The sample yields 35,000 or so clones, 80% seen once. Comments on this clone: The antigen remains undetermined.

Noted time point: week 11, during vaccination. Every vaccination contained 300 ug of the mutant IDH1 20-mer peptide and was paired with topical imiquimod. The germline V gene encodes CDR1 GTSNPN and CDR2 SVGIG (reference sequence). This CDR3 has 14 amino acids. The V end was cut by 2 bases, the J end by 10 bases, with 21 bases between. The chain couples TRBV30 to TRBJ2-7; TRBD2 might be the D (6 bases). This TCR was recovered from a woman between 25 and 40 years old with glioma. Some clones in this sample may be carry-over from other donors' samples. The sample consisted of peripheral blood mononuclear cells (PBMCs), taken from a glioma patient whose treatment included an IDH1 peptide vaccine. This CDR3 reads CAWSIPGGNLAQYF. The CDR3, as DNA: TGTGCCTGGAGTATACCCGGAGGGAACCTGGCTCAGTACTTC.